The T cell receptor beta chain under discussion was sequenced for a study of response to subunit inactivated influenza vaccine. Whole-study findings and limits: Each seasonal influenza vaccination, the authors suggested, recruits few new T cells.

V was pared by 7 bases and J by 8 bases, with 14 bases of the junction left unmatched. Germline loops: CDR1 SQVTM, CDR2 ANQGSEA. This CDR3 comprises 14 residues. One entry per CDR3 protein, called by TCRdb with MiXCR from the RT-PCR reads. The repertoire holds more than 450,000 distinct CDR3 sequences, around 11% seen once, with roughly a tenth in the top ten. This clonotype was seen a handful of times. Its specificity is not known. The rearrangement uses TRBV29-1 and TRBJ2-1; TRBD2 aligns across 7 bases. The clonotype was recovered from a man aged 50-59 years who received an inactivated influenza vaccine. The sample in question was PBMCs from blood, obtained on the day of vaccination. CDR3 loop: CSAQPSGTLHEQFF. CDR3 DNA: TGCAGCGCCCAACCCAGCGGGACTCTACATGAGCAGTTCTTC.